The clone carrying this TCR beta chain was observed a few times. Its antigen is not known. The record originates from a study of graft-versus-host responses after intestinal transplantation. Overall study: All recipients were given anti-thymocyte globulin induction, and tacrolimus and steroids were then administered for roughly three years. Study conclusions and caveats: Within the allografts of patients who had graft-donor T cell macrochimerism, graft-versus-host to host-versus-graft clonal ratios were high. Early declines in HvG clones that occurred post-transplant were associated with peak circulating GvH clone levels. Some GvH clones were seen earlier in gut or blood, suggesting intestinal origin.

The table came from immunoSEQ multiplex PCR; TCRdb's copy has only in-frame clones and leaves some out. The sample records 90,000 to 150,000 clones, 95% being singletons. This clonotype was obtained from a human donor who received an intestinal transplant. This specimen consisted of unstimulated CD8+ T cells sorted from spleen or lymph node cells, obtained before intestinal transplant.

CDR3 residues: CASSKDEDGELFF. The CDR3 bases are TGTGCCAGCAGCAAAGATGAAGACGGGGAGCTGTTTTTT. The chain combines TRBV21-1 with TRBJ2-2. TRBV21-1 is given as a pseudogene. CDR3 length: 13 residues.